This T cell receptor beta chain is from a study of glioma-infiltrating T cells after dendritic cell vaccination. Study outcomes and limitations: Survival was not directly related to TCR clonality in these patients.

Amplification used 60 V beta primers and 13 J beta primers. Generated by immunoSEQ multiplex PCR, the TCRdb table keeps only in-frame clones and is missing some. Among about 50,000 clones listed, 85% were seen once. For this clone: What it binds is unknown.

Patients had residual fresh-frozen tumor tissue and more than two years of survival data. All glioblastoma patients lacked an isocitrate dehydrogenase mutation. V was trimmed by 2 bases and J by 6 bases, leaving 8 bases between them. The germline CDR1 and CDR2 sequences are LGHNA and YNFKEQ. The CDR3 loop spans 12 amino acids. The sequence came from a human donor with glioblastoma. The chain carries TRBV4-2 and TRBJ2-7, with D unresolved. Source: blood, taken before dendritic cell vaccination. The CDR3: CASSQRDGEQYF. The DNA for the CDR3 is TGTGCCAGCAGCCAACGAGATGGCGAGCAGTACTTC.